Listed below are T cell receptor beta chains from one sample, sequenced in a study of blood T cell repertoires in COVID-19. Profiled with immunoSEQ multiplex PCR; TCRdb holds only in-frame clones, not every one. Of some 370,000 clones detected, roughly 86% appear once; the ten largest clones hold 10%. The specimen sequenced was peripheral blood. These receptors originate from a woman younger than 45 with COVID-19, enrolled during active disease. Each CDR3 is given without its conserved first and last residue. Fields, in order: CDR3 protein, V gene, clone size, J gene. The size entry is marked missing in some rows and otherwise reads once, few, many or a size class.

cdr3_aa: ASSQVGPGGYNSPLH
v_call: TRBV4-1
clone_size: NA
j_call: TRBJ1-6

cdr3_aa: ASSFTLLAGNQGEQF
v_call: TRBV13
clone_size: NA
j_call: TRBJ2-1

cdr3_aa: ASSTGTGTHQPQH
v_call: TRBV10-1
clone_size: few
j_call: TRBJ1-5

cdr3_aa: ASSPPLAGGSRSYNEQF
v_call: TRBV2
clone_size: NA
j_call: TRBJ2-1

cdr3_aa: ASSSGQGASYEQY
v_call: TRBV18
clone_size: NA
j_call: TRBJ2-7

cdr3_aa: ASSQSQNSPLH
v_call: TRBV16
clone_size: NA
j_call: TRBJ1-6

cdr3_aa: SAPRESTDTQY
v_call: TRBV29-1
clone_size: NA
j_call: TRBJ2-3

cdr3_aa: ASSHRRQENTEAF
v_call: TRBV14
clone_size: NA
j_call: TRBJ1-1

cdr3_aa: ASSLGTGDTGELF
v_call: TRBV7-9
clone_size: NA
j_call: TRBJ2-2

cdr3_aa: ASNTRGLDRYEQY
v_call: TRBV2
clone_size: NA
j_call: TRBJ2-7

cdr3_aa: ASRELAGGGGELF
v_call: TRBV19
clone_size: NA
j_call: TRBJ2-2

cdr3_aa: ASSPLPGLVINEQF
v_call: TRBV14
clone_size: NA
j_call: TRBJ2-1

cdr3_aa: ASSVNPRLISGANVLT
v_call: TRBV19
clone_size: NA
j_call: TRBJ2-6

cdr3_aa: ASSLATAFA
v_call: TRBV7-9
clone_size: NA
j_call: TRBJ1-2

cdr3_aa: ATSDARDRASYEQY
v_call: TRBV24-1
clone_size: NA
j_call: TRBJ2-7

cdr3_aa: ASSLRGYYEQY
v_call: TRBV5-1
clone_size: NA
j_call: TRBJ2-7

cdr3_aa: ATSSGQGGGDEQF
v_call: TRBV15
clone_size: NA
j_call: TRBJ2-1

cdr3_aa: ASNDKNTEAF
v_call: TRBV10-1
clone_size: once
j_call: TRBJ1-1

cdr3_aa: ASEERNSYNEQF
v_call: TRBV19
clone_size: NA
j_call: TRBJ2-1

cdr3_aa: SVDQAGYT
v_call: TRBV29-1
clone_size: NA
j_call: TRBJ1-2

cdr3_aa: ARSSQGIYGYT
v_call: TRBV5-3
clone_size: NA
j_call: TRBJ1-2

cdr3_aa: ASSLGGQVTGELF
v_call: TRBV28
clone_size: NA
j_call: TRBJ2-2

cdr3_aa: ASSTGQGGNQPQH
v_call: TRBV28
clone_size: few
j_call: TRBJ1-5

cdr3_aa: ASSPPTGDIQY
v_call: TRBV18
clone_size: few
j_call: TRBJ2-4

cdr3_aa: ASSLEGVYGYT
v_call: TRBV5-1
clone_size: NA
j_call: TRBJ1-2

cdr3_aa: ASSLGSRGEQY
v_call: TRBV27
clone_size: NA
j_call: TRBJ2-7

cdr3_aa: ASSFRTSGRGETQY
v_call: TRBV5-1
clone_size: NA
j_call: TRBJ2-5

cdr3_aa: ASSLSAVYDTQY
v_call: TRBV7-9
clone_size: few
j_call: TRBJ2-3